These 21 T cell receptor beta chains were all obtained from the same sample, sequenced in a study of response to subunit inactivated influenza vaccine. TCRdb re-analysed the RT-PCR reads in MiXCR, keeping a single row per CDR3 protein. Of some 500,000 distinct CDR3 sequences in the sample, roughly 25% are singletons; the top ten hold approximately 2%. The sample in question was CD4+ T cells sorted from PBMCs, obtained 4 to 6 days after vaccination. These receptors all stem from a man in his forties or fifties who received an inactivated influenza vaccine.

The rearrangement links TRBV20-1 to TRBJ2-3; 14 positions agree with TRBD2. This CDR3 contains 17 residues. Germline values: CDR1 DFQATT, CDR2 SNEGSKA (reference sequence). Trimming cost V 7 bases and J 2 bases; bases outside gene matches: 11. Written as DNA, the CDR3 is TGCAGTGTCGCGGGATGGACTAGCGGGAGGTCCACAGATACGCAGTATTTT. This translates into CSVAGWTSGRSTDTQYF.

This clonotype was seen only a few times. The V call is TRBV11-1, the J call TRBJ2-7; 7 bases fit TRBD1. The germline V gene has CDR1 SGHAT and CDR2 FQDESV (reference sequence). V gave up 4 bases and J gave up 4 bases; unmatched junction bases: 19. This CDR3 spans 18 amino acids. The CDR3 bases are TGTGCCAGCAGCTCGCCCTACTCGTCCCGGGACAGCGGATACGAGCAGTACTTC. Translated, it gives CASSSPYSSRDSGYEQYF.

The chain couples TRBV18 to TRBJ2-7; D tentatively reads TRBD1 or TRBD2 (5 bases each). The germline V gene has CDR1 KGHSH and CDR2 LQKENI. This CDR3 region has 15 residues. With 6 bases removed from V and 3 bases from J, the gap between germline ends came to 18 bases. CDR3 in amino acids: CASSPPGIGDYEQYF. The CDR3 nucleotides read TGTGCCAGCTCGCCTCCGGGAATAGGGGACTACGAGCAGTACTTC.

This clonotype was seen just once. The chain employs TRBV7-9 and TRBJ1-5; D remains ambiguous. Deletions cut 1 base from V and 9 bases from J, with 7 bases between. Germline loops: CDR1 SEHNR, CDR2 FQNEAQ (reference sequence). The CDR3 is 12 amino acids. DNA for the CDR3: TGTGCCAGCAGCTTAGGGACCCTGCCCCAGCATTTT. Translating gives CASSLGTLPQHF.

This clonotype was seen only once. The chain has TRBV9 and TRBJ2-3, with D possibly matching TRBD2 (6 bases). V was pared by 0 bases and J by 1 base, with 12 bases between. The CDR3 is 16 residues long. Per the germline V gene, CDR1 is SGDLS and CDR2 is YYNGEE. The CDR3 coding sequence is TGTGCCAGCAGCGTAGTGGCGGGGCTAGGCACAGATACGCAGTATTTT. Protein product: CASSVVAGLGTDTQYF.

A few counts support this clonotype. This CDR3 is CASSWAAGEEQFF. The CDR3 DNA sequence: TGTGCCAGCAGCTGGGCAGCGGGAGAGGAGCAGTTCTTC. The chain has TRBV11-2 and TRBJ2-1; 8 nucleotides line up with TRBD2. Germline V CDR1 and CDR2: SGHAT, FQNNGV. The junction had 6 bases not matched to a gene; V was cut back by 4 bases and J by 10 bases. The CDR3 is 13 residues long.

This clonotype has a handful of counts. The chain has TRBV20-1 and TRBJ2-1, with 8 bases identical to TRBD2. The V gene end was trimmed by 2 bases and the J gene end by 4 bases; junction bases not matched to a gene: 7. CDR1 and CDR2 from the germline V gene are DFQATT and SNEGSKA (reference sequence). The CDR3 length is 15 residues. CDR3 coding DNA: TGCAGTGCTAGACCTAGTCGGGGGGGGTACAATGAGCAGTTCTTC. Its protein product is CSARPSRGGYNEQFF.

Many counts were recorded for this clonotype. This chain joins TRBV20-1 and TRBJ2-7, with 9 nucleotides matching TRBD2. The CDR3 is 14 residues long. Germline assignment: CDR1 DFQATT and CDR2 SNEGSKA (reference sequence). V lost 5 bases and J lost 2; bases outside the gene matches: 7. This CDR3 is CSAQPLAGAYEQYF. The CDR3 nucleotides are TGCAGTGCTCAACCACTAGCGGGTGCCTACGAGCAGTACTTC.

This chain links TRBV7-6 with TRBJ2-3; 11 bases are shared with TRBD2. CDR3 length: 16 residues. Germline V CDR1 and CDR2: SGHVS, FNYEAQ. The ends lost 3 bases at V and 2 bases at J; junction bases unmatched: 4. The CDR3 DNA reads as TGTGCCAGCAGCTTTGGGACTAGCGGATTCACAGATACGCAGTATTTT. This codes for CASSFGTSGFTDTQYF.

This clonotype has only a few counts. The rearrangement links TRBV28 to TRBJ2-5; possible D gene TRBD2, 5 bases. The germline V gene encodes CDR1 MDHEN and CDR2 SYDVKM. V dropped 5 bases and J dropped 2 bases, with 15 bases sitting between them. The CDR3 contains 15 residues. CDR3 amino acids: CASSPPTGIQETQYF. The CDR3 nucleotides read TGTGCCAGCAGTCCCCCTACCGGGATACAAGAGACCCAGTACTTC.

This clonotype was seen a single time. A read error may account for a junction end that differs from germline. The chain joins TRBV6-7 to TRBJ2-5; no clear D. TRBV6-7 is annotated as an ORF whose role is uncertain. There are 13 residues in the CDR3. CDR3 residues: CASSFRIQGTQYF. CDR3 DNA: TGTGCCAGCAGTTTCCGCATCCAAGGGACCCAGTACTTC.

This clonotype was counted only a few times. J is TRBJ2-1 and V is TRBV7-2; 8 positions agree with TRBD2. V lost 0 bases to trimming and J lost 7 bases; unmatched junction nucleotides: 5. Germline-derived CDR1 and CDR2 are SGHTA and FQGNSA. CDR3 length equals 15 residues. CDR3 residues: CASSLALASGNEQFF. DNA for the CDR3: TGTGCCAGCAGCTTAGCTTTGGCTAGCGGGAATGAGCAGTTCTTC.

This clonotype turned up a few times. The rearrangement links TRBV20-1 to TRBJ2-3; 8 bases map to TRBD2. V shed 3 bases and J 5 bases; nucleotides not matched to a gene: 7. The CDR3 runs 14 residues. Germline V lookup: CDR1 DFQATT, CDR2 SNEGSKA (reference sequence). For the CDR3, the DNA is TGCAGTGCTAGGGGTCGGGGGGGCGGAGATACGCAGTATTTT. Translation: CSARGRGGGDTQYF.

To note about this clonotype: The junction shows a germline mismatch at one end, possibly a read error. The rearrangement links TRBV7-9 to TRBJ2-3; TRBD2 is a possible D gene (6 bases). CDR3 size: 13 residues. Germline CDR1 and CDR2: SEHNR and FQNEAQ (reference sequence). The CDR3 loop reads CASSLTSKDTQYF. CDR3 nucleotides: TGTGCCAGCAGCCTCACTAGCAAAGATACGCAGTATTTT.

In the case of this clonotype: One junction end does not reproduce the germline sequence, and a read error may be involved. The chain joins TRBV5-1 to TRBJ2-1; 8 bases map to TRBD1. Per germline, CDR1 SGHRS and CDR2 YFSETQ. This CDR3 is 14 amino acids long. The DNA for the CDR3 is TGCGCCAGCAGCCTGGGACAGGAATACATTGAGCAGTTCTTC. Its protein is CASSLGQEYIEQFF.

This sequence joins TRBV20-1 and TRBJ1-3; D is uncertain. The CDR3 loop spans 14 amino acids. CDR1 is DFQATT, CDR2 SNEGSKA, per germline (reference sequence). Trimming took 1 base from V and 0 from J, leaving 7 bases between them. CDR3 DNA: TGCAGTGCTAGAGGCGGAAGCTCTGGAAACACCATATATTTT. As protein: CSARGGSSGNTIYF.

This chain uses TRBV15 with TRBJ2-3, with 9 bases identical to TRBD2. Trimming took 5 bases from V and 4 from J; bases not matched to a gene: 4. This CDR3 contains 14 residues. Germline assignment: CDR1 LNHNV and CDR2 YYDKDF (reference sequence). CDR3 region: CATSHGTSSDTQYF. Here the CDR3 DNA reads TGTGCCACCAGCCACGGGACTAGCTCAGATACGCAGTATTTT.

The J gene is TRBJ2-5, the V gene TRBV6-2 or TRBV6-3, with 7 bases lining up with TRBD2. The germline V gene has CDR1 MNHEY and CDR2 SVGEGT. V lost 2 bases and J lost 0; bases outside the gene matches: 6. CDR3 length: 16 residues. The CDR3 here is CASSYGRVSYQETQYF. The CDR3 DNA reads TGTGCCAGCAGTTACGGGAGGGTTTCGTACCAAGAGACCCAGTACTTC.

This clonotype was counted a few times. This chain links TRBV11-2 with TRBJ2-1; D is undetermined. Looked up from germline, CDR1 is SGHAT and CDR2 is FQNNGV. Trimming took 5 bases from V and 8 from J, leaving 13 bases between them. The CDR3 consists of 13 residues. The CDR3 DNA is TGTGCCAGCAGCCCAGGACCTGGCCATGAGCAGTTCTTC. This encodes CASSPGPGHEQFF.

The CDR3 bases are TGTGCCATCAGTGAGTCCAGGGGGCTGGGTGGCTACACCTTC. As protein: CAISESRGLGGYTF. The V call is TRBV10-3, the J call TRBJ1-2, with 8 bases aligning to TRBD1. Per germline, CDR1 ENHRY and CDR2 SYGVKD. Germline trimming cut 0 bases from V and 7 bases from J; bases unmatched to any gene: 4. The CDR3 contains 14 residues.

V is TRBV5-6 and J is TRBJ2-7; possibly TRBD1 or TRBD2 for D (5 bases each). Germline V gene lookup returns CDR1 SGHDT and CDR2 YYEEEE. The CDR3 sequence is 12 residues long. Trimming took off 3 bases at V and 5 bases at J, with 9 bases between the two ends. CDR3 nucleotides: TGTGCCAGCAGCTCGGGGCGGGACGAGCAGTACTTC. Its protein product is CASSSGRDEQYF.